The 30 T cell receptor beta chains below all came from one sample that was sequenced in a study of low-dose radiotherapy and immunotherapy resistance in tumors (dated 2022 in TCRdb). This specimen's time point label, per the study, means: before trial treatment. TCRdb records Illumina HiSeq 2500 as the sequencer. Superscript III and a set of TRAV- and TRBV-specific primers were used to synthesize first-strand cDNA, so that both TCRalpha and TCRbeta chains were covered. TCRs were amplified with Phusion for 15 to 25 PCR cycles using a constant-region primer together with the adapter attached to the V primers. The raw public data were reprocessed by TCRdb itself: fastp quality trimming at Q25, MiXCR clonotype calling, in-frame beta chains only. Rows are unified per CDR3 protein, each entry keeping the most common DNA and genes. The sample contains more than 50,000 distinct CDR3 sequences, 25% of them found a single time. Approximately 5.4% of the sample is in the top ten clones.

The sequencing used PBMCs, collected before treatment. The source of these receptors is a male donor with prostate cancer.

As regards this clonotype: This likely traces to a read error, being one base from a far larger clone. CDR3 in amino acids: CASSLRSAASYEQFF. Here the CDR3 DNA reads TGTGCCAGCAGTTTGCGGTCGGCAGCCTCCTACGAGCAGTTCTTC. This chain connects TRBV12-3 or TRBV12-4 to TRBJ2-1; D is uncertain. The CDR3 consists of 15 residues. Trimming cost V 3 bases and J 10 bases, with 19 bases left between them.

This clonotype was found many times. The chain recombines TRBV13 with TRBJ2-1, with 12 positions matching TRBD2. V shed 2 bases and J 12 bases; nucleotides not matched to a gene: 5. Germline V lookup: CDR1 PRHDT, CDR2 FYEKMQ (reference sequence). The CDR3 runs to 14 residues. This CDR3 reads CASSLTSGGRGQFF. CDR3 nucleotide sequence: TGTGCCAGCAGCTTAACTAGCGGGGGGCGTGGGCAGTTCTTC.

This clonotype appeared many times. This chain uses TRBV11-2 with TRBJ2-7; 8 bases line up with TRBD1. The CDR3 contains 14 residues. The germline V gene has CDR1 SGHAT and CDR2 FQNNGV. J lost 2 bases, V lost 4 bases, and 4 bases had no gene match. DNA of the CDR3: TGTGCCAGCAGCTCCCGGACAGGGCCCTACGAGCAGTACTTC. This codes for CASSSRTGPYEQYF.

The chain links TRBV14 to TRBJ2-5; D possibly corresponds to TRBD1 (6 bases). This CDR3 region has 15 residues. V lost 2 bases and J lost 0, with 10 bases in between. From germline, CDR1 is SGHDN and CDR2 FVKESK. This chain's CDR3 is CASSQQGRNQETQYF. CDR3 nucleotides: TGTGCCAGCAGCCAACAGGGGAGAAACCAAGAGACCCAGTACTTC.

This CDR3 reads CASSVAKETQYF. CDR3 nucleotide sequence: TGTGCCAGTAGTGTAGCGAAAGAGACCCAGTACTTC. The J gene is TRBJ2-5, the V gene TRBV19; the D gene is possibly TRBD2 (5 bases). The CDR3 has 12 amino acids. The V and J ends lost 5 bases and 3 bases respectively, with 7 bases between them. CDR1 LNHDA and CDR2 SQIVND come from the germline V gene (reference sequence).

This clonotype was detected many times. The CDR3 region has the DNA TGTGCCAGCGGGAGTTTAACTAATGAAAAACTGTTTTTT. This sequence encodes CASGSLTNEKLFF. The gene calls are TRBV12-3 or TRBV12-4 and TRBJ1-4, with D unclear. CDR3 length: 13 amino acids. V was shortened by 8 bases and J by 1 base, with 8 bases between the two germline ends.

As regards this clonotype: This likely came from a read error, as a far larger clone is one base away. The V call is TRBV27, the J call TRBJ2-5; 12 nucleotides align to TRBD2. Germline CDR1 reads MNHEY; CDR2 reads SMNVEV (reference sequence). The V gene end was trimmed by 5 bases and the J gene end by 11 bases; junction bases not matched to a gene: 15. The CDR3 extends over 16 amino acids. The CDR3 is CASSTRTSGVPNEQYF. As DNA, the CDR3 is TGTGCCAGCAGTACGAGGACTAGCGGGGTCCCCAATGAGCAGTACTTC.

This clonotype came up many times. The chain recombines TRBV7-8 with TRBJ1-1; D perhaps matches TRBD1 (5 bases). V lost 6 bases, J lost 3 bases, and 14 bases lay in between. Per germline, CDR1 SGHVS and CDR2 FQNEAQ. The CDR3 consists of 14 residues. The CDR3 reads CASRAKGGDTEAFF. DNA of the CDR3: TGTGCCAGCAGAGCCAAGGGAGGGGACACTGAAGCTTTCTTT.

The rearrangement uses TRBV5-6 and TRBJ2-2; TRBD2 is a possible D gene (6 bases). The germline CDR1 and CDR2 sequences are SGHDT and YYEEEE. V was shortened by 4 bases and J by 2 bases, with 12 bases between the two germline ends. The CDR3 is made up of 15 amino acids. CDR3 nucleotides: TGTGCCAGCAGCCCGGGACTGAAAAACACCGGGGAGCTGTTTTTT. Protein sequence: CASSPGLKNTGELFF.

The V call is TRBV20-1, the J call TRBJ2-2; perhaps TRBD2 as D (5 bases). The V gene's germline CDR1 is DFQATT and CDR2 SNEGSKA (reference sequence). V lost 3 bases and J 7 bases, leaving 15 bases between the germline ends. The CDR3 loop spans 14 amino acids. The CDR3 loop is CSARGGLANGELFF. The CDR3 coding sequence is TGCAGTGCTAGGGGTGGGCTAGCCAACGGGGAGCTGTTTTTT.

On this clonotype itself: The likely explanation is a read error, given a far larger clone one base away. This rearrangement joins TRBV4-3 to TRBJ2-1; D gene unclear. The germline gives CDR1 LGHNA, CDR2 YSLEER. Trimming shortened V by 2 bases and J by 10 bases, and 12 bases separated the two germline ends. The CDR3 length is 13 residues. The CDR3 DNA is TGCGCCAGCAGCCAATCCGATTCCTACGAGCAGTTCTTC. Protein: CASSQSDSYEQFF.

This clonotype showed up many times. This chain joins TRBV20-1 and TRBJ1-3; D remains ambiguous. This CDR3 has 16 residues. Per germline, CDR1 DFQATT and CDR2 SNEGSKA (reference sequence). V was cut by 1 base and J by 4 bases, with 17 bases left in between. The CDR3 DNA is TGCAGTGCTAGAGTACCGTATCCTAGGTCGGGAAACACCATATATTTT. Translated: CSARVPYPRSGNTIYF.

This clonotype was counted only a few times. The chain joins TRBV6-6 to TRBJ1-1, with D possibly matching TRBD1 (6 bases). V lost 6 bases, J lost 4 bases, and 12 bases lay in between. Germline loops: CDR1 MNHNY, CDR2 SVGAGI (reference sequence). This CDR3 has 13 residues. CDR3 in DNA: TGTGCCAGCAGCCCAACAGGGAGCACTGAAGCTTTCTTT. Its protein product is CASSPTGSTEAFF.

Ten or more counts support this clonotype. The J gene is TRBJ1-3, the V gene TRBV7-3; no reliable D call. Trimming shortened V by 4 bases and J by 0 bases, and 4 bases separated the two germline ends. Germline lookup yields CDR1 SGHTA and CDR2 FQGTGA. The CDR3 consists of 13 residues. The CDR3 protein is CASSSDSGNTIYF. In DNA, the CDR3 is TGTGCCAGCAGCTCTGACTCTGGAAACACCATATATTTT.

Judged by abundance, this clonotype is medium-sized. The J gene is TRBJ2-1, the V gene TRBV28; D is ambiguous. V was trimmed by 9 bases and J by 8 bases, leaving 8 bases between them. Germline V CDR1 and CDR2: MDHEN, SYDVKM. CDR3 length equals 10 residues. The CDR3 protein is CASPLDEQFF. The CDR3 DNA reads TGTGCCAGTCCCCTTGATGAGCAGTTCTTC.

This clonotype was observed at least ten times. The rearrangement joins TRBV5-1 to TRBJ2-7; the D gene is possibly TRBD1 (5 bases). Germline V lookup: CDR1 SGHRS, CDR2 YFSETQ. CDR3 length: 15 amino acids. V gave up 0 bases and J gave up 2 bases, with 12 bases separating them. The CDR3 DNA follows: TGCGCCAGCAGCTTGGAAGCCGCAGGGCCCTACGAGCAGTACTTC. It is translated as CASSLEAAGPYEQYF.

This clonotype was counted a few times. This chain joins TRBV3-1 and TRBJ2-1; 8 positions agree with TRBD2. The CDR3 contains 17 residues. Looked up from germline, CDR1 is LGHDT and CDR2 is YNNKEL (reference sequence). After removal of 4 bases from V and 2 bases from J, the junction contained 10 bases not matched to a gene. CDR3 coding DNA: TGTGCCAGCAGCCGCGGTCAGGGCGGGAGGCCCTACAATGAGCAGTTCTTC. Residues: CASSRGQGGRPYNEQFF.

As for this clonotype: The DNA is left out, because the CDR3 cannot be placed on it with certainty; the CDR3 is given as TCRdb lists it. The chain's CDR3 is CSAAEESLGKLFFFF. The gene calls are TRBV29-1 and TRBJ1-4. Germline V gene sequence: CDR1 SQVTM, CDR2 ANQGSEA. Ends included, the CDR3 has 15 residues.

Turning to this clonotype: A much larger clone differs from this one at a single base, so this may be a read error. The rearrangement joins TRBV30 to TRBJ1-2, with D unclear. The CDR3 has 13 residues. V lost 4 bases and J 8 bases, leaving 17 bases between the germline ends. Germline V lookup: CDR1 GTSNPN, CDR2 SVGIG (reference sequence). The CDR3 nucleotides read TGTGCCTGGAAGCAGTGGGAGTTTTCGGGCTACACCTTC. Translation gives CAWKQWEFSGYTF. The full variable domain, its missing parts supplied by reference TRBV30 and TRBJ1-2, is SQTIHQWPATLVQPVGSPLSLECTVEGTSNPNLYWYRQAAGRGLQLLFYSVGIGQISSEVPQNLSASRPQDRQFILSSKKLLLSDSGFYLCAWKQWEFSGYTFGSGTRLTVV.

The J gene is TRBJ1-1, the V gene TRBV4-1; D call uncertain. CDR1 and CDR2 (germline): MGHRA, YSYEKL. The CDR3 is 16 residues long. The V and J ends lost 0 bases and 10 bases respectively, with 21 bases between them. CDR3 coding DNA: TGCGCCAGCAGCCAAGAAGAGGCAAGACGGGTGATGGGAGCTTTCTTT. It yields the protein CASSQEEARRVMGAFF.

There are many counts of this clonotype. This chain joins TRBV11-1 and TRBJ2-1, with 10 positions matching TRBD2. Per germline, CDR1 SGHAT and CDR2 FQDESV (reference sequence). Unmatched junction bases numbered 14, after V lost 11 bases and J lost 7 bases. The CDR3 extends over 15 amino acids. CDR3 DNA: TGTGCCGGGGGGATTCTAGCGGGAGCCCGAAATGAGCAGTTCTTC. Its translation is CAGGILAGARNEQFF.

On this clonotype itself: Given a far larger clone just one base away, this is likely a sequencing read error. The CDR3: CASSYSSEGGNEQFF. The CDR3, as DNA: TGTGCCAGCAGTTACTCTAGCGAGGGAGGCAATGAGCAGTTCTTC. The V call is TRBV6-6, the J call TRBJ2-5; D perhaps matches TRBD2 (6 bases). The J call is doubtful: the DNA matches TRBJ2-1 better. CDR3 length: 15 residues. CDR1 MNHNY and CDR2 SVGAGI come from the germline V gene (reference sequence).

This clonotype has at least ten counts. This chain connects TRBV3-1 to TRBJ2-1; D gene unclear. Trimming pared 2 bases from V and 6 bases from J, leaving 5 bases between. The CDR3 is 12 residues long. Germline V CDR1 and CDR2: LGHDT, YNNKEL (reference sequence). CDR3: CASSQLGNEQFF. CDR3 nucleotides: TGTGCCAGCAGCCAATTAGGCAATGAGCAGTTCTTC.

This clonotype has ten or more counts. The V and J genes are TRBV6-1 and TRBJ1-2; D possibly corresponds to TRBD1 (6 bases). Trimming shortened V by 0 bases and J by 3 bases, and 8 bases separated the two germline ends. Germline V gene lookup returns CDR1 MNHNS and CDR2 SASEGT. The CDR3 spans 14 residues. This CDR3 reads CASSEADSDYGYTF. The CDR3 DNA follows: TGTGCCAGCAGTGAAGCGGACAGTGACTATGGCTACACCTTC.

This clonotype was observed at least ten times. V and J are TRBV9 and TRBJ1-5, with a weak D call TRBD1 (5 bases). Per germline, CDR1 SGDLS and CDR2 YYNGEE. V was shortened by 0 bases and J by 7 bases, with 11 bases between the two germline ends. This CDR3 spans 14 amino acids. The CDR3 is CASSVGGGNQPQHF. CDR3 coding DNA: TGTGCCAGCAGCGTAGGGGGGGGGAACCAGCCCCAGCATTTT.

This clonotype was observed at least ten times. The CDR3 spells CASKRGERTINTGELFF. CDR3 sequence (DNA): TGTGCCAGCAAGCGAGGGGAACGGACTATAAACACCGGGGAGCTGTTTTTT. V usage is TRBV2 and J usage is TRBJ2-2; D is perhaps TRBD2 (6 bases). The length of the CDR3 is 17 residues. With 7 bases removed from V and 2 bases from J, the gap between germline ends came to 20 bases. Germline V gene sequence: CDR1 SNHLY, CDR2 FYNNEI.

Ten or more counts support this clonotype. This sequence joins TRBV14 and TRBJ2-1; unclear D gene. V was trimmed by 0 bases and J by 10 bases, leaving 25 bases between them. The germline V gene has CDR1 SGHDN and CDR2 FVKESK. This CDR3 contains 18 residues. The CDR3 reads CASSQEARRVVARREQFF. The CDR3 DNA sequence: TGTGCCAGCAGCCAAGAAGCCAGACGAGTGGTAGCTCGCCGCGAGCAGTTCTTC.

The rearrangement links TRBV7-2 to TRBJ1-5; D remains unclear. The germline V and J ends were trimmed by 2 bases and 4 bases, with 3 bases remaining between them. Germline V gene lookup returns CDR1 SGHTA and CDR2 FQGNSA. The CDR3 runs 12 residues. The CDR3 DNA reads as TGTGCCAGCAGCTTACAGAATCAGCCCCAGCATTTT. This sequence encodes CASSLQNQPQHF. The entire variable domain, with the rest obtained from reference TRBV7-2 and TRBJ1-5, is as follows: GAGVSQSPSNKVTEKGKDVELRCDPISGHTALYWYRQSLGQGLEFLIYFQGNSAPDKSGLPSDRFSAERTGGSVSTLTIQRTQQEDSAVYLCASSLQNQPQHFGDGTRLSIL.

The genes are TRBV10-3 and TRBJ2-2; 13 bases are a match to TRBD2. Germline V gives CDR1 ENHRY, CDR2 SYGVKD. CDR3 length equals 15 residues. V trimming: 10 bases; J trimming: 4 bases; junction bases outside the gene matches: 6. The CDR3 loop is CATKGLAGVTGELFF. CDR3 bases: TGTGCCACCAAAGGACTAGCGGGAGTCACCGGGGAGCTGTTTTTT.

In the case of this clonotype: A much larger clone differs from this one at a single base, so this may be a read error. The V and J genes are TRBV20-1 and TRBJ2-7; 8 bases match TRBD2. The CDR3 totals 14 residues. Germline lookup yields CDR1 DFQATT and CDR2 SNEGSKA (reference sequence). With 4 bases clipped from V and 8 bases from J, the junction kept 13 bases outside the gene matches. This CDR3 reads CSATLAGGVGQQYF. Written as DNA, the CDR3 is TGCAGTGCTACCCTGGCGGGGGGCGTGGGCCAGCAGTACTTC.